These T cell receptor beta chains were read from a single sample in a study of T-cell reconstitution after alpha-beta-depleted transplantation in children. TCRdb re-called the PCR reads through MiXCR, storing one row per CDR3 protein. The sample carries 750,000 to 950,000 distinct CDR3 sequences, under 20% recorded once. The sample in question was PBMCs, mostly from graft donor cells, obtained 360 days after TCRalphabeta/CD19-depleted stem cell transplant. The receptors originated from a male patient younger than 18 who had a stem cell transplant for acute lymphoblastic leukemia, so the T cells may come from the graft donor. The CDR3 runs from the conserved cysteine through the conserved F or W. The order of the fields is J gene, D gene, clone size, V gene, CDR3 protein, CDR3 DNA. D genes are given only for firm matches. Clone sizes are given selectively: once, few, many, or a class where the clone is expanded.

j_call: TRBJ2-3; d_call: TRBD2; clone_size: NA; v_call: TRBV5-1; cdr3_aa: CASSPGTTSTDTQYF; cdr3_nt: TGCGCCAGCAGCCCGGGGACTACTAGCACAGATACGCAGTATTTT
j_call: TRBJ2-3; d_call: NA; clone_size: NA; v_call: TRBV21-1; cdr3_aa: CASTNKKRESPDTQYF; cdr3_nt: TGTGCCAGCACCAACAAAAAGCGGGAGAGCCCAGATACGCAGTATTTT
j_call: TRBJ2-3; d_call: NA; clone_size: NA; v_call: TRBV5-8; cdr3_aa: CASSLMGGTTDTQYF; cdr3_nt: TGTGCCAGCAGCTTGATGGGGGGCACCACAGATACGCAGTATTTT
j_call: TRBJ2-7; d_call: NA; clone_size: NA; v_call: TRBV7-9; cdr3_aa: CASTSNRPSLSYEQYF; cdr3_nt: TGTGCCAGCACCTCAAACCGTCCTTCACTCTCCTACGAGCAGTACTTC
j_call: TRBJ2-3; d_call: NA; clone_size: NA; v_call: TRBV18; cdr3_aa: CASSPSVPDTQYF; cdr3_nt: TGTGCCAGCTCACCTTCTGTCCCAGATACGCAGTATTTT
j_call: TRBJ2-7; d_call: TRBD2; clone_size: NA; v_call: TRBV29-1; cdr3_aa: CSAGTSGSTYEQYF; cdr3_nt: TGCAGCGCGGGGACTAGCGGGTCCACCTACGAGCAGTACTTC
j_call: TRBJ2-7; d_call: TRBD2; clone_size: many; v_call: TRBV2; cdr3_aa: CASSEGLAVHYEQYF; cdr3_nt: TGTGCCAGCAGTGAAGGGCTAGCGGTTCACTACGAGCAGTACTTC
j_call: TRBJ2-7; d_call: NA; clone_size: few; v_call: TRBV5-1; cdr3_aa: CASSLVRSGTYEQYF; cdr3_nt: TGCGCCAGCAGCTTGGTTCGAAGCGGAACCTACGAGCAGTACTTC
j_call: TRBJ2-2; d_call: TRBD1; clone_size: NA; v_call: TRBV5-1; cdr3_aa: CASSPMGQPTGELFF; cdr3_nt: TGCGCCAGCAGCCCGATGGGACAGCCCACCGGGGAGCTGTTTTTT
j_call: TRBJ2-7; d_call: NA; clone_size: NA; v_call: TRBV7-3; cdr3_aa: CASSSLGPPTYEQYF; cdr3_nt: TGTGCCAGCAGCTCTTTGGGACCTCCTACCTACGAGCAGTACTTC
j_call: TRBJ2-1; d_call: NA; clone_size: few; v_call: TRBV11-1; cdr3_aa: CASSPGRVYYNEQFF; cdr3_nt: TGTGCCAGCAGCCCAGGACGGGTATACTACAATGAGCAGTTCTTC
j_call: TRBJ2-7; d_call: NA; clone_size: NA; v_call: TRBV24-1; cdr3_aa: CATKDSSYEQYF; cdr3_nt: TGTGCCACCAAGGACAGTTCCTACGAGCAGTACTTC
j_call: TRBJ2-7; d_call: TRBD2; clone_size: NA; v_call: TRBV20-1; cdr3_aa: CSALTSGAYEQYF; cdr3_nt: TGCAGTGCCTTGACTAGCGGAGCCTACGAGCAGTACTTC
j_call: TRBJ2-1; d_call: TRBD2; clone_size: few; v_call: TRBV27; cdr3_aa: CATRPPRTSGRASSYNEQFF; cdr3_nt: TGTGCCACCAGACCTCCCCGGACTAGCGGGAGGGCGAGCTCCTACAATGAGCAGTTCTTC
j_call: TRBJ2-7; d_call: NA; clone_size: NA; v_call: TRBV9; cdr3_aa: CASSTTTGLTYEQYF; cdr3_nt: TGTGCCAGCAGCACTACGACGGGGCTGACCTACGAGCAGTACTTC
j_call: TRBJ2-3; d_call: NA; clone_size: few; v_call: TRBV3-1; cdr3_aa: CASSPWTAQYTQYF; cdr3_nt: TGTGCCAGCAGCCCCTGGACCGCTCAATATACGCAGTATTTT
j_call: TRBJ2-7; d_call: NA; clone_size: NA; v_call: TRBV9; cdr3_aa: CASSVEAAHYEQYF; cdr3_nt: TGTGCCAGCAGCGTAGAGGCCGCCCACTACGAGCAGTACTTC
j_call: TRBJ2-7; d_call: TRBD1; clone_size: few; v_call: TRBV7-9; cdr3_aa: CASSQLPGQGGFSFDEQYF; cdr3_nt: TGTGCCAGCAGTCAACTACCGGGACAGGGGGGTTTCTCGTTCGACGAGCAGTACTTC
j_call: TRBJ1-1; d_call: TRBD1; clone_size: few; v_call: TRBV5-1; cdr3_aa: CASSFPDRGTEAFF; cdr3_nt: TGCGCCAGCAGCTTCCCCGACAGGGGCACTGAAGCTTTCTTT
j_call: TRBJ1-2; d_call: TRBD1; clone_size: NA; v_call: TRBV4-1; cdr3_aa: CASSLVPGQGTSGYGYTF; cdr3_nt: TGCGCCAGCAGCCTAGTACCGGGACAGGGGACCTCTGGGTATGGCTACACCTTC
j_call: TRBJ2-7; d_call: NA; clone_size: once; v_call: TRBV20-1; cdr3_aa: CSARGGEGSYEQYF; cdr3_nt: TGCAGTGCTAGGGGCGGGGAAGGGTCCTACGAGCAGTACTTC
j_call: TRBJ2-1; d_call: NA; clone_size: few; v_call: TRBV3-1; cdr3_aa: CASSRYRATYNEQFF; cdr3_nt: TGTGCCAGCAGCCGGTACAGGGCAACCTACAATGAGCAGTTCTTC
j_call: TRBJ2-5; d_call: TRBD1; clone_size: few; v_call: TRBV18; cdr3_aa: CASSPQGARETQYF; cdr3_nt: TGTGCCAGCTCACCGCAGGGGGCACGGGAGACCCAGTACTTC
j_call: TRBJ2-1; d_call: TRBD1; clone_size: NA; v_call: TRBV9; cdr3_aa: CASSRTTGTGGALGDNEQFF; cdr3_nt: TGTGCCAGCAGCAGAACCACCGGGACAGGAGGAGCGCTCGGGGACAATGAGCAGTTCTTC
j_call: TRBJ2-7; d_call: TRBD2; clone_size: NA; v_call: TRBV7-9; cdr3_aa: CASSLKRDPQMTYEQYF; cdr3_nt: TGTGCCAGCAGCTTAAAGCGGGACCCTCAGATGACCTACGAGCAGTACTTC
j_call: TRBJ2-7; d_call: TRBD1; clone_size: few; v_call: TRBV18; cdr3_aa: CASSPRTGAQPYEQYF; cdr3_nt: TGTGCCAGCTCACCTCGGACAGGGGCCCAGCCCTACGAGCAGTACTTC
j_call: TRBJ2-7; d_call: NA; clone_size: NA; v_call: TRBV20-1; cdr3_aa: CSARDQGLFYEQYF; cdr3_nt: TGCAGTGCTAGAGATCAGGGATTGTTCTACGAGCAGTACTTC
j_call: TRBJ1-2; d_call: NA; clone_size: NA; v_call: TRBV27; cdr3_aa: CASSPRTPGGYTF; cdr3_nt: TGTGCCAGCAGTCCTCGAACACCTGGGGGCTACACCTTC
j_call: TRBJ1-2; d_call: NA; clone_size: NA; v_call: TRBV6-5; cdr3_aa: CASRYARLRGYTF; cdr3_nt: TGTGCCAGCAGATACGCCCGGCTAAGGGGCTACACCTTC
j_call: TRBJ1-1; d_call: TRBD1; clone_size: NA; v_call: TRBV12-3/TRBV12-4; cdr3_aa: CASSVPWTGGFAAFF; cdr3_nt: TGTGCCAGCAGTGTCCCCTGGACAGGGGGCTTCGCAGCTTTCTTT
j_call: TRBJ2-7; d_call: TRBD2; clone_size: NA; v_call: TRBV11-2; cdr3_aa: CASSLLRGSGRARSYEQYF; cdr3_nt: TGTGCCAGCAGCTTATTACGAGGTAGCGGGAGGGCCCGTAGCTACGAGCAGTACTTC
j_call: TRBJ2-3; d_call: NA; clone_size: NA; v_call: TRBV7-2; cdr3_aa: CASSPLFRTDTQYF; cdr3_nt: TGTGCCAGCAGCCCCTTATTCCGCACAGATACGCAGTATTTT
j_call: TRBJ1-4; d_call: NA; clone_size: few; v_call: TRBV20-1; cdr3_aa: CSAPDGGGRKLFF; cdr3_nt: TGCAGTGCTCCAGACGGAGGGGGGCGAAAACTGTTTTTT
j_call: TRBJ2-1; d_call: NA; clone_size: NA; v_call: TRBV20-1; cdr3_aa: CSARDSYNEQFF; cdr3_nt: TGCAGTGCTCGAGACAGCTACAATGAGCAGTTCTTC
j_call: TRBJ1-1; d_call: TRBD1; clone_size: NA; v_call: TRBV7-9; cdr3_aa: CASSRRGGANTEAFF; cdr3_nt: TGTGCCAGCAGCCGCAGGGGGGGAGCGAACACTGAAGCTTTCTTT
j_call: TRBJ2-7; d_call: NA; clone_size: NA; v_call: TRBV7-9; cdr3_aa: CASGMFRGDHYEQYF; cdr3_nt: TGTGCCAGCGGCATGTTTAGGGGGGACCACTACGAGCAGTACTTC
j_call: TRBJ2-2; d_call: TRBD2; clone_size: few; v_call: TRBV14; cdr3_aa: CASSQGNSGRLTGELFF; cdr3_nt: TGTGCCAGCAGCCAAGGAAATAGCGGGAGATTGACCGGGGAGCTGTTTTTT
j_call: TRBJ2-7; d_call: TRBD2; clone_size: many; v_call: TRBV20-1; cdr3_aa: CSARTTSSYEQYF; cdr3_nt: TGCAGTGCTCGTACGACTAGCAGCTACGAGCAGTACTTC
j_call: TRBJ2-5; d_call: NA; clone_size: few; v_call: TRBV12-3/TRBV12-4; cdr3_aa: CASSLERVRGQETQYF; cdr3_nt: TGTGCCAGCAGTTTAGAGAGGGTCAGGGGCCAAGAGACCCAGTACTTC
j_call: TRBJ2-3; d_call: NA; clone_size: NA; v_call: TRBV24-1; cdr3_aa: CATSDHRGGRGVSDTQYF; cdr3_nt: TGTGCCACCAGTGACCATCGAGGTGGGCGGGGAGTGTCAGATACGCAGTATTTT
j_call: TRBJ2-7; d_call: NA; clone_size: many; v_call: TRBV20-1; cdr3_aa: CSANTGSSYEQYF; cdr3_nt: TGCAGTGCTAACACGGGGAGCTCCTACGAGCAGTACTTC
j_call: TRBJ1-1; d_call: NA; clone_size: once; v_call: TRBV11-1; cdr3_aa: CASSLERGKGTEAFF; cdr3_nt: TGTGCCAGCAGCTTAGAGCGGGGCAAGGGCACTGAAGCTTTCTTT
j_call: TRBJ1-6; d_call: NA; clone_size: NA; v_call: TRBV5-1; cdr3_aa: CASSLQGQRNSPLHF; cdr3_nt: TGCGCCAGCAGCCTACAAGGCCAGCGTAATTCACCCCTCCACTTT
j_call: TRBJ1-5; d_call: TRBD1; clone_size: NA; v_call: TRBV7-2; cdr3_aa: CASSLSPYRGINQPQHF; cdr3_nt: TGTGCCAGCAGCTTATCTCCTTACAGGGGGATTAATCAGCCCCAGCATTTT
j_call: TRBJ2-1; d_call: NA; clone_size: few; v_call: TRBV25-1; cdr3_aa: CASSAIRGSYNEQFF; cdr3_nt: TGTGCCAGCAGTGCCATAAGGGGTTCCTACAATGAGCAGTTCTTC
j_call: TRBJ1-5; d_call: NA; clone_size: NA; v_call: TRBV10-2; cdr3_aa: CASSESRRGLNQPQHF; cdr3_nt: TGCGCCAGCAGTGAGTCGAGAAGGGGACTCAATCAGCCCCAGCATTTT
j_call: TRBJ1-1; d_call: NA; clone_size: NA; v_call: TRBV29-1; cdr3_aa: CSAQRGGTEAFF; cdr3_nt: TGCAGCGCTCAAAGGGGGGGGACTGAAGCTTTCTTT
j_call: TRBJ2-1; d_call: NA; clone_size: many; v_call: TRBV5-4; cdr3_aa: CASSRAGVVYNEQFF; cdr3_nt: TGTGCCAGCAGTCGAGCAGGAGTAGTATACAATGAGCAGTTCTTC
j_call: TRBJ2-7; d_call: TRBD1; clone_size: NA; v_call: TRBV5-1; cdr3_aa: CASGTGSDLYEQYF; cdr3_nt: TGCGCCAGTGGGACAGGGAGTGATCTATACGAGCAGTACTTC
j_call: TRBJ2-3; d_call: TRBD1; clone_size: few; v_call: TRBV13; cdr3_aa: CASSSQGAGGTDTQYF; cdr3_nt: TGTGCCAGCAGCTCCCAGGGGGCAGGAGGCACAGATACGCAGTATTTT
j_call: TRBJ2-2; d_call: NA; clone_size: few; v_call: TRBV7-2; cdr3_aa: CALGTSNTGELFF; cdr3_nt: TGTGCCCTTGGGACTTCGAACACCGGGGAGCTGTTTTTT
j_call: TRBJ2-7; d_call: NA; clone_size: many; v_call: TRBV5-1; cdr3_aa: CASSLAGTLTYEQYF; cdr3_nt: TGCGCCAGCAGCTTGGCTGGGACTTTGACCTACGAGCAGTACTTC
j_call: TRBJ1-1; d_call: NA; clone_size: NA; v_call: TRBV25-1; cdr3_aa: CASSEWTATEDTEAFF; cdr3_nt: TGTGCCAGCAGTGAATGGACAGCTACGGAGGATACTGAAGCTTTCTTT
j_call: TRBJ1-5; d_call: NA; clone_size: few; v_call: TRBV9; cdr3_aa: CASSADWGQPQHF; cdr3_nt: TGTGCCAGCAGCGCCGATTGGGGTCAGCCCCAGCATTTT
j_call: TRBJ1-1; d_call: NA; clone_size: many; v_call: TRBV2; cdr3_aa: CASSLHGRTEAFF; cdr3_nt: TGTGCCAGCAGCCTCCACGGGCGCACTGAAGCTTTCTTT
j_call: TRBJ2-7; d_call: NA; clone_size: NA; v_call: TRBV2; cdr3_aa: CASSEYRVWEQYF; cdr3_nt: TGTGCCAGCAGTGAATACAGGGTTTGGGAGCAGTACTTC
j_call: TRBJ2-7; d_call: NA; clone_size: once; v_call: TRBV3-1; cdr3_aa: CASSQDGRTYEQYF; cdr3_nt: TGTGCCAGCAGCCAAGATGGACGGACCTACGAGCAGTACTTC
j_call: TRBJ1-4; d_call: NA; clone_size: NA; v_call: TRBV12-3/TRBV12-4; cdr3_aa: CASRTPDRDGNEKLFF; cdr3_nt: TGTGCCAGCAGGACTCCCGACCGGGACGGGAATGAAAAACTGTTTTTT
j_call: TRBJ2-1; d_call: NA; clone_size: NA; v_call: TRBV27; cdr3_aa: CASSLTGTVRGSGYNEQFF; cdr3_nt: TGTGCCAGCAGTCTCACCGGGACAGTACGAGGTAGCGGTTACAATGAGCAGTTCTTC
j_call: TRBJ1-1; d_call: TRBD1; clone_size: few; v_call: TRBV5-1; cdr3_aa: CASSGGQAVTEAFF; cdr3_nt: TGCGCCAGCAGCGGGGGACAGGCGGTCACTGAAGCTTTCTTT